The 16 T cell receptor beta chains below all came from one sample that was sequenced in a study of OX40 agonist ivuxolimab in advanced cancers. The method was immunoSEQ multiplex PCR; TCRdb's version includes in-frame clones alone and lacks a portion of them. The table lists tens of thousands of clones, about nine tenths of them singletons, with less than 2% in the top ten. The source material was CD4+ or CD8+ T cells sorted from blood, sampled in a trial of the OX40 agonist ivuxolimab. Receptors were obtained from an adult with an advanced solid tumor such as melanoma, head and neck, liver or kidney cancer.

As DNA, the CDR3 is TGTGCCTGGAGTGTAAGGACAGGGGACCAGCCCCAGCATTTT. Its protein is CAWSVRTGDQPQHF. The chain has TRBV30 and TRBJ1-5; 9 nucleotides match TRBD1. Per the germline V gene, CDR1 is GTSNPN and CDR2 is SVGIG (reference sequence). V dropped 0 bases and J dropped 7; count of bases not matched to a gene: 4. The CDR3 spans 14 residues.

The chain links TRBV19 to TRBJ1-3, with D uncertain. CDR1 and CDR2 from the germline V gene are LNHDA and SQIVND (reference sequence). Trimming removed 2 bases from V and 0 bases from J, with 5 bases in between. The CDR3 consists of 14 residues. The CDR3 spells CASSISSSGNTIYF. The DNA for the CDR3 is TGTGCCAGTAGTATATCGAGCTCTGGAAACACCATATATTTT.

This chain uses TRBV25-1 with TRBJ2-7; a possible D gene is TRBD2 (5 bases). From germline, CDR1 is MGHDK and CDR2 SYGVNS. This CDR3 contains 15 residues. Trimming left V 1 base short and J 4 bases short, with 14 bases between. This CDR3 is CASSESTIKGYEQYF. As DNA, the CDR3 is TGTGCCAGCAGTGAATCGACTATAAAAGGATACGAGCAGTACTTC.

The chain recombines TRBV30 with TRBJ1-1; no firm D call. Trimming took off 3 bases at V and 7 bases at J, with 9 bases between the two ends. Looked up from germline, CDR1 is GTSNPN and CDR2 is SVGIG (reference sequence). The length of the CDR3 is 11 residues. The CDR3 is CAWSSQIEAFF. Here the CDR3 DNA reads TGTGCCTGGAGCTCACAGATTGAAGCTTTCTTT.

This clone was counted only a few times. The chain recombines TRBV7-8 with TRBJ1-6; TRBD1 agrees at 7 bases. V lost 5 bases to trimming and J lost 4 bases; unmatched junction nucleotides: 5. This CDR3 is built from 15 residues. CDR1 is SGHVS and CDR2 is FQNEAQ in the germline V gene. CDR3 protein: CASSRQGEYNSPLHF. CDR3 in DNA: TGTGCCAGCAGCCGACAGGGCGAATATAATTCACCCCTCCACTTT.

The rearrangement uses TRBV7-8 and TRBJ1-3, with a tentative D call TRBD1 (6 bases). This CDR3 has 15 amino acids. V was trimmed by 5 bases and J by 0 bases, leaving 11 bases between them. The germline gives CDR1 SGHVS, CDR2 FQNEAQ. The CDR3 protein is CASSPDRPSGNTIYF. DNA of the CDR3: TGTGCCAGCAGCCCTGACAGGCCCTCTGGAAACACCATATATTTT.

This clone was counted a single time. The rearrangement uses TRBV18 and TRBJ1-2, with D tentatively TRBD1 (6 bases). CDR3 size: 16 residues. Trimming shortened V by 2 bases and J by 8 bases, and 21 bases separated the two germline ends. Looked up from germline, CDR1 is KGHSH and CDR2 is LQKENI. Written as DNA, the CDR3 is TGTGCCAGCTCACCAAAGACAGGCGACTCGGGTGGAGGCTACACCTTC. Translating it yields CASSPKTGDSGGGYTF.

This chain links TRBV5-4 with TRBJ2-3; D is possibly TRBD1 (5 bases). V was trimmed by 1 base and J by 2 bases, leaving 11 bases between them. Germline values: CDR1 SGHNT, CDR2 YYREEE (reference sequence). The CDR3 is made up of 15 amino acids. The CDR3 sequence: CASSLYQGITDTQYF. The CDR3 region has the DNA TGTGCCAGCAGCTTGTATCAGGGAATCACAGATACGCAGTATTTT.

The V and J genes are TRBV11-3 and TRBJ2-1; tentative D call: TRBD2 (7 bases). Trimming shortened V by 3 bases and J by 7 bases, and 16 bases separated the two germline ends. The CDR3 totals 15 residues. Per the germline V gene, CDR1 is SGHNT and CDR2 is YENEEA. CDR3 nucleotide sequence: TGTGCCAGCAGCTTGAGGGGGGGCGCAAATAATGAGCAGTTCTTC. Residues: CASSLRGGANNEQFF. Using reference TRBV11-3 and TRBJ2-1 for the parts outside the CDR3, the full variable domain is EAGVVQSPRYKIIEKKQPVAFWCNPISGHNTLYWYLQNLGQGPELLIRYENEEAVDDSQLPKDRFSAERLKGVDSTLKIQPAELGDSAVYLCASSLRGGANNEQFFGPGTRLTVL.

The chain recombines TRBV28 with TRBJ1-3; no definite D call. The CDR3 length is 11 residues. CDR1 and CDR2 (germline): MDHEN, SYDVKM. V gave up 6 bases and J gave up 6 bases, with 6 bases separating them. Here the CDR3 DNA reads TGTGCCAGCAGCCTGGTAAACACCATATATTTT. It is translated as CASSLVNTIYF.

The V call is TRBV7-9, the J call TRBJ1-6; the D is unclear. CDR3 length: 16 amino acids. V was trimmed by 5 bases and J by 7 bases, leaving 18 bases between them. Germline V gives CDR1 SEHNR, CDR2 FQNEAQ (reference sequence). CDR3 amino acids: CASSPTPRLGNSPLHF. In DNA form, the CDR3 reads TGTGCCAGCAGCCCAACCCCGAGGTTAGGAAATTCACCCCTCCACTTT.

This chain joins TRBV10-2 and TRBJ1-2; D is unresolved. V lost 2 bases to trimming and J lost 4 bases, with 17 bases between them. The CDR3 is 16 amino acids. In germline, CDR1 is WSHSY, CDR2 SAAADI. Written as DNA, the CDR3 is TGCGCCAGCAGTGAGGGTGGAGCAAAACCTTCCTATGGCTACACCTTC. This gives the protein CASSEGGAKPSYGYTF.

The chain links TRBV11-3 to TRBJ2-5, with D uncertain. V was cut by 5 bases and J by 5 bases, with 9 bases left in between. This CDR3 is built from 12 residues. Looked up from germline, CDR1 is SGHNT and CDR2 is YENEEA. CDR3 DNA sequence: TGTGCCAGCAGCGCCACCAGTGAGACCCAGTACTTC. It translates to CASSATSETQYF.

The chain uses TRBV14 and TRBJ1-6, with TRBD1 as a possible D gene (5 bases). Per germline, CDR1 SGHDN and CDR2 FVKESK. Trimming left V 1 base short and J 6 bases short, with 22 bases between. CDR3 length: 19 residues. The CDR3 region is CASSQVRDRRPRGNSPLHF. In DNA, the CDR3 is TGTGCCAGCAGCCAAGTGCGAGACAGACGCCCCCGGGGTAATTCACCCCTCCACTTT.

The CDR3 nucleotides read TGTGCCAGCAGCTTAGTTGGGACGCAAAATCAGCCCCAGCATTTT. It is translated as CASSLVGTQNQPQHF. V is TRBV7-2 and J is TRBJ1-5; D perhaps matches TRBD1 (5 bases). With 1 base removed from V and 4 bases from J, the gap between germline ends came to 11 bases. Germline CDR1 SGHTA, CDR2 FQGNSA. The CDR3 is made up of 15 amino acids.

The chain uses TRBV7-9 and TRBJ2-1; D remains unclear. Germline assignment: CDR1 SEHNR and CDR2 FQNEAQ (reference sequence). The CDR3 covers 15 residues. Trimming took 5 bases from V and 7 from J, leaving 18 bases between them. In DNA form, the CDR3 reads TGTGCCAGCAGCCGTGAACTACCTAGTACGAATGAGCAGTTCTTC. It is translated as CASSRELPSTNEQFF.